The 5 T cell receptor beta chains below all came from one sample that was sequenced in a study of response to subunit inactivated influenza vaccine. TCRdb re-called the RT-PCR reads through MiXCR, storing one row per CDR3 protein. The table shows hundreds of thousands of distinct CDR3 sequences, with roughly an eighth occurring only once. The material was non-naive T cells sorted from PBMCs, obtained around 14 days before vaccination. The receptors stem from a man in his fifties or sixties who received an inactivated influenza vaccine.

This clonotype appeared a few times. The genes are TRBV2 and TRBJ2-7; D not resolved. Per the germline V gene, CDR1 is SNHLY and CDR2 is FYNNEI. The length of the CDR3 is 16 residues. Between the trimmed V and J ends, which lost 0 bases and 7 bases, there was a span of 19 bases. The CDR3 region has the DNA TGTGCCAGCAGTGAAGCCTTATACAGTCAGCTGGGGGAGCAGTACTTC. Protein: CASSEALYSQLGEQYF.

The V gene is TRBV6-2 or TRBV6-3, the J gene TRBJ2-1; D is undetermined. V was shortened by 0 bases and J by 4 bases, with 16 bases between the two germline ends. Germline V gives CDR1 MNHEY, CDR2 SVGEGT. This CDR3 is 17 amino acids long. DNA for the CDR3: TGTGCCAGCAGTTACTCGAGTCCTGCGTTTCGTTACAATGAGCAGTTCTTC. This codes for CASSYSSPAFRYNEQFF.

This clonotype has at least ten counts. V usage is TRBV6-1 and J usage is TRBJ2-1, with D uncertain. The V end lost 2 bases, the J end lost 4 bases, and 3 bases lay between the germline ends. CDR1 is MNHNS, CDR2 SASEGT, per germline. The CDR3 extends over 12 amino acids. CDR3 coding DNA: TGTGCCAGCAGTGAACGGTACAATGAGCAGTTCTTC. Protein sequence: CASSERYNEQFF.

The chain combines TRBV7-9 with TRBJ2-5; D not resolved. V shed 5 bases and J shed 10 bases, with 11 bases lying between them. Germline-derived CDR1 and CDR2 are SEHNR and FQNEAQ (reference sequence). The CDR3 sequence is 11 residues long. CDR3 amino acids: CASSPGWDQYF. CDR3 nucleotide sequence: TGTGCCAGCAGCCCTGGCTGGGACCAGTACTTC.

This clonotype has only a few counts. V and J are TRBV14 and TRBJ2-7; D is possibly TRBD2 (5 bases). V dropped 3 bases and J dropped 0 bases, with 6 bases sitting between them. The germline V gene has CDR1 SGHDN and CDR2 FVKESK. The CDR3 loop spans 13 amino acids. CDR3 sequence reads: CASSHRGSYEQYF. CDR3 nucleotides: TGTGCCAGCAGCCATCGGGGCTCCTACGAGCAGTACTTC.